This section outlines one T cell receptor beta chain sequence together with its context. The clone's antigen remains unknown. Per-base quality was not reported, and no clone a single base away is much larger than it. The germline V and J ends show losses of 4 bases and 4 bases respectively, and no gene match explains 7 bases of the junction. Measured from the cysteine to the phenylalanine, the CDR3 is 15 residues long. Left in the record is the CDR3 DNA by itself, 45 bases read in frame from the first base. The germline V gene gives CDR1 as KGHDR and CDR2 as SFDVKD. TCRbeta CDR3 regions were amplified from genomic DNA using the immunoSEQ Assay, a bias-controlled multiplex PCR. The source study handled its data this way. Within the assay, amplification of reference gene primers was used to estimate how many nucleated cells each sample contained. Sequence reads were collapsed and filtered to measure the absolute abundance of every unique TCRbeta CDR3 rearrangement. Productive Simpson clonality was computed per sample as the square root of Simpson's diversity index over productive rearrangements. TCRdb carries this immuneACCESS record with in-frame sequences only. Its versions omit some clonotypes, under half of them owing to an unresolved V gene in the studies checked, with the rest unexplained. The DNA was the basis for D and trimming; V, J and clone size are from that table. Within this sample are 140,000 to 150,000 clones, with roughly 90% of them counted one time only. The leading ten clones occupy around 4.5% of the sample.

Participants in the prospective study were enrolled through a virtual design, were aged 18 to 89 years, and lived in roughly 26 United States geographic areas. To assign participants to cohorts, the prospective study relied on clinical history that participants themselves reported in a screening survey and a study questionnaire. Recovered participants in ImmuneRACE Cohort 3 were defined by two consecutive negative NP/OP PCR tests, clearance by a healthcare professional, or resolution of symptoms. In the prospective study, mobile phlebotomists collected whole blood, serum and a nasopharyngeal or oropharyngeal swab from each participant. Prospective study participants could optionally give additional blood draws and questionnaires over an approximately 2-month period. Blood samples from the prospective study were shipped frozen or at room temperature prior to DNA extraction. The sample comes from a study of blood T cell repertoires in COVID-19 (dated by TCRdb to 2018 to 2021). About the full investigation: The collaborator samples originated in the United States, Italy and Spain and spanned the acute and convalescent phases of COVID-19. The prospective study material was composed of cDNA or gDNA derived from T cells, B-cell-depleted T cells, or PBMCs. The dataset comprised deeply sampled blood TCRbeta repertoires from subjects exposed to, actively infected with, or recovered from COVID-19. The repertoires were made available in a free public database intended to serve as a resource for research on the immune response to SARS-CoV-2. The samples were drawn from two sources: the first 160 participants of the ongoing ImmuneRACE study, and 1,200 or so subjects contributed by 6 global collaborators. Nearly every sample came with metadata listing a de-identified subject ID, COVID-19 status, age in years and sex. Where HLA class I and class II types were available, the types were taken from metadata supplied by the sample provider, not from assay-based typing. Findings and caveats that apply to the study as a whole: The amount of clinical and demographic metadata varied by source and participant and was provided uncurated.

Sequencing was carried out using PBMCs or T cells enriched from blood (not recorded which). The origin of this receptor is a man between 45 and 60 years old who had recovered from COVID-19. The sequence joins TRBV24-1 to TRBJ1-2; 8 bases in the middle match TRBD1. The CDR3 region: CATSETGASGYGYTF. The DNA reads TGTGCCACCAGTGAGACAGGGGCCAGCGGCTATGGCTACACCTTC.